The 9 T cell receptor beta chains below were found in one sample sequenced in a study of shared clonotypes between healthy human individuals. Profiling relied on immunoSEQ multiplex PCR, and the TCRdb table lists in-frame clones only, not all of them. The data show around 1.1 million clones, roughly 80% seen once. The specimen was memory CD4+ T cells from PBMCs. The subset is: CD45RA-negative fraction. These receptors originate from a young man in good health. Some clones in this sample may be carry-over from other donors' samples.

Here the CDR3 reads CASSDLAGRGFAADTQYF. DNA of the CDR3: TGTGCCAGCAGTGATCTAGCGGGGCGGGGGTTTGCGGCAGATACGCAGTATTTT. This sequence joins TRBV25-1 and TRBJ2-3, with TRBD2 matching over 9 bases. V was clipped by 3 bases and J by 4 bases; unmatched bases: 14. CDR3 length: 18 amino acids. Germline V gene lookup returns CDR1 MGHDK and CDR2 SYGVNS.

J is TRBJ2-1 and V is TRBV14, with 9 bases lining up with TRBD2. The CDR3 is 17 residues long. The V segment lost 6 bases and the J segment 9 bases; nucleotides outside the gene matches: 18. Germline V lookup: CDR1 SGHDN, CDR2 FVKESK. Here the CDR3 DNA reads TGTGCCAGCAGTCGAGGGTGGATTGGCGGGAGGGCCGCTGAGCAGTTCTTC. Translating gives CASSRGWIGGRAAEQFF.

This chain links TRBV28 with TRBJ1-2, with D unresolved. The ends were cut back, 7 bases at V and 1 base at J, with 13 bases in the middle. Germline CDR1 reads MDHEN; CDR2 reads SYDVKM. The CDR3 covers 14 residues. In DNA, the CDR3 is TGTGCCAGCAATCGGCCGGACGGTAACTATGGCTACACCTTC. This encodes CASNRPDGNYGYTF.

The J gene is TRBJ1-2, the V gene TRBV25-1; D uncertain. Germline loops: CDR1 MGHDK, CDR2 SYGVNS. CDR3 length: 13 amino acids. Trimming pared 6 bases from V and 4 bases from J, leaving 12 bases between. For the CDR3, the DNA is TGTGCCAGCAGGGCAGCCCGGGGCTATGGCTACACCTTC. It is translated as CASRAARGYGYTF.

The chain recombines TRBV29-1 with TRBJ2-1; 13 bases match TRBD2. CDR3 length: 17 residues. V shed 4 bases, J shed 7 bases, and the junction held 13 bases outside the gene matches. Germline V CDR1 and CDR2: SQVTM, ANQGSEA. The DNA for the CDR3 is TGCAGCGTTGTCAGGACTAGCGGGAGCCCTTACTCAAATGAGCAGTTCTTC. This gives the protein CSVVRTSGSPYSNEQFF.

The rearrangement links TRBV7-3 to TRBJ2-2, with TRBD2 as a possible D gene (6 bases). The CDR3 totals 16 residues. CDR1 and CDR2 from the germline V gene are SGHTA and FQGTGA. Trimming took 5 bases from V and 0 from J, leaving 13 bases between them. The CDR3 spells CASSAAGTSNTGELFF. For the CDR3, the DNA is TGTGCCAGCAGCGCGGCCGGGACTTCGAACACCGGGGAGCTGTTTTTT.

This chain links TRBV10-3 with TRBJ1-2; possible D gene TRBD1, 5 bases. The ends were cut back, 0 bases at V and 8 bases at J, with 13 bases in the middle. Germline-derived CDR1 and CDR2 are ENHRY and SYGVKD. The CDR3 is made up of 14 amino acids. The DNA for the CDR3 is TGTGCCATCAGTGAGTCTGGGGGGACTCGGGGCTACACCTTC. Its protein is CAISESGGTRGYTF.

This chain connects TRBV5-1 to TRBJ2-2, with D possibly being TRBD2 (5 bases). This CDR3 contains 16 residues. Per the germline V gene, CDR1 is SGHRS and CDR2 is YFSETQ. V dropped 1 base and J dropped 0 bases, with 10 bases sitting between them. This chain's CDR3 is CASSLNSGSNTGELFF. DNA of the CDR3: TGCGCCAGCAGCTTGAACAGCGGTTCGAACACCGGGGAGCTGTTTTTT.

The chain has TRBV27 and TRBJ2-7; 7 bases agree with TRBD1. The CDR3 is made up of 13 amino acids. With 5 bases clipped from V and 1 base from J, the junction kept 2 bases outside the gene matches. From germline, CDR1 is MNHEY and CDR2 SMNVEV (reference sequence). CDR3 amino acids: CASSEQGSYEQYF. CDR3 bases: TGTGCCAGCAGTGAACAGGGGTCCTACGAGCAGTACTTC.